This TCR beta chain is drawn from a study of beta chain bispecific antibodies for T cell cancers. Study-level findings and limits: After anti-TRBV12 rather than anti-CD19 exposure, TRBV12-3 made up 98.9% less of total TRBV signal. Normal T cells contributed less of the targeted TRBV signal than the leukemia cells did.

Expansion lasted 2 to 4 days, with either anti-CD3 antibody OKT3 or CD3/CD28 beads. Each CDR3 protein gets one entry after TCRdb re-called the 5' RACE reads with MiXCR. The repertoire has about 20,000 distinct CDR3 sequences, just over 2% of them found once; the top ten carry approximately 5.4%. The CDR3 spans 14 residues. CDR1 MGHRA and CDR2 YSYEKL come from the germline V gene. The V end lost 2 bases, the J end lost 3 bases, and 10 bases lay between the germline ends. This clonotype was seen at least ten times. Its matching antigen is unknown. The genes are TRBV4-1 and TRBJ2-5; D is unresolved. The sequence was collected from a human donor in good health. Some clones in this sample may be carry-over from other donors' samples. The source was healthy donor T cells cultured with leukemia cells, collected from a culture containing a bispecific antibody targeting TCR Vbeta12. CDR3 amino acids: CASSQLGSKETQYF. CDR3 bases: TGCGCCAGCAGCCAACTAGGATCCAAAGAGACCCAGTACTTC.